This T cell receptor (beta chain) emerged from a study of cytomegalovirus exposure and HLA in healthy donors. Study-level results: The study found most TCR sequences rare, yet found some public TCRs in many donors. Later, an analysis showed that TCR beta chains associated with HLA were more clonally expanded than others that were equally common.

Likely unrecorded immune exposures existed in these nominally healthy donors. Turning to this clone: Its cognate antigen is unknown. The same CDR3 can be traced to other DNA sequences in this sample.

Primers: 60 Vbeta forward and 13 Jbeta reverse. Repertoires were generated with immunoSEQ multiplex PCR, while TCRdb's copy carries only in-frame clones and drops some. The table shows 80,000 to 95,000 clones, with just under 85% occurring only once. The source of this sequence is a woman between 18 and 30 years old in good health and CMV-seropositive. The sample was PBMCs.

CDR3 DNA sequence: TGTGCCAGCAGTTCCGTGACCCAGTACTTC. It codes for CASSSVTQYF. The V gene is TRBV28, the J gene TRBJ2-5, with no clear D. Trimming pared 4 bases from V and 7 bases from J, leaving 4 bases between. CDR1 MDHEN and CDR2 SYDVKM come from the germline V gene. The CDR3 totals 10 residues.